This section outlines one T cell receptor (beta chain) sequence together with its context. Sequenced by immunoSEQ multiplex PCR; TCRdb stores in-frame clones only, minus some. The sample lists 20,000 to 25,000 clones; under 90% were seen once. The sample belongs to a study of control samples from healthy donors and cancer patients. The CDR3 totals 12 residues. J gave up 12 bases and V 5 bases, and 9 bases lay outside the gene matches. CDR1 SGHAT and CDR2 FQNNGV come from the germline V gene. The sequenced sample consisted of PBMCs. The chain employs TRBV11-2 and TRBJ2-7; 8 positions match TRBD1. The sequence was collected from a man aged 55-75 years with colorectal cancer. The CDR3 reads CASSTGQGGPYF. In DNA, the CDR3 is TGTGCCAGCAGCACCGGACAGGGTGGACCGTACTTC.